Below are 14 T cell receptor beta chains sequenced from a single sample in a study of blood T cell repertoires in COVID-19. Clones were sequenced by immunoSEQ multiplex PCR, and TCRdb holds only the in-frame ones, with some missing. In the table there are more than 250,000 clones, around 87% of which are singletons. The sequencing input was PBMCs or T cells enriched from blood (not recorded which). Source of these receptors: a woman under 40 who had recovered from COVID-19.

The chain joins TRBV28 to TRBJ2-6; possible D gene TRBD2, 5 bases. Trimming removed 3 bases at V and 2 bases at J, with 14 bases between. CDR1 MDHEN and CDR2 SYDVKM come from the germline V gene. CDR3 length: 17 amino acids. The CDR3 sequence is CASSFRGVVPGANVLTF. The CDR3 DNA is TGTGCCAGCAGTTTTCGGGGAGTGGTACCTGGGGCCAACGTCCTGACTTTC.

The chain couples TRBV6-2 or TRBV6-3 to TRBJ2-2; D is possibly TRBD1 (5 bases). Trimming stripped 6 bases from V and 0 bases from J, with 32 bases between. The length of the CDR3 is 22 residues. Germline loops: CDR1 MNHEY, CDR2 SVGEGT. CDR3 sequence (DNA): TGTGCCAGCAGCCCCCGGTGGCAGGGTACACTTCTCATCCTCCCGAACACCGGGGAGCTGTTTTTT. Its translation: CASSPRWQGTLLILPNTGELFF.

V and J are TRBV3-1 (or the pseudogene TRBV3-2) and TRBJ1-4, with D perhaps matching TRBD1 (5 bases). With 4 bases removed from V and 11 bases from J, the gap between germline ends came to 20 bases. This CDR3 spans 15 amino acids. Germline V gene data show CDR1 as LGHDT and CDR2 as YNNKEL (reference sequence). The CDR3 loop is CASSRSPQGIDKLFF. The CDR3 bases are TGTGCCAGCAGCCGGTCCCCCCAGGGAATTGACAAACTGTTTTTT.

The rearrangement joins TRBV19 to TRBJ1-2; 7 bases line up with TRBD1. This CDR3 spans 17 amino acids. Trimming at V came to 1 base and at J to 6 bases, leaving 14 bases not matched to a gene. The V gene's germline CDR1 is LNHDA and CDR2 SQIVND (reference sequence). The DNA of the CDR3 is TGTGCCAGTAGTATAGGATCCGGTACAGGGGAAGGCCATGGCTACACCTTC. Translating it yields CASSIGSGTGEGHGYTF.

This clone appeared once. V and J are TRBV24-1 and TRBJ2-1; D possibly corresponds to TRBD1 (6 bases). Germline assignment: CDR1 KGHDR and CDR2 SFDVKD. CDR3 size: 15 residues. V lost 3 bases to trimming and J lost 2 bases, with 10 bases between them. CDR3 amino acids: CATSDPGAPYNEQFF. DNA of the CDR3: TGTGCCACCAGTGATCCAGGGGCCCCCTACAATGAGCAGTTCTTC.

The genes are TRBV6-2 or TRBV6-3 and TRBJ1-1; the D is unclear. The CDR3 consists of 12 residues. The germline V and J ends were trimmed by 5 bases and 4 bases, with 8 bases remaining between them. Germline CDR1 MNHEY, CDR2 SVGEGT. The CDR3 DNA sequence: TGTGCCAGCAGTCAATACGGCACTGAAGCTTTCTTT. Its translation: CASSQYGTEAFF.

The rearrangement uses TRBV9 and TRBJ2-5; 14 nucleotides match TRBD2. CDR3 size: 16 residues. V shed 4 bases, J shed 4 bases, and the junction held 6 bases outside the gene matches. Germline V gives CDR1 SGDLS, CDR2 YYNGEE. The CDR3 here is CASSSGLAGGGETQYF. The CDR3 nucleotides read TGTGCCAGCAGCTCCGGACTAGCGGGGGGTGGAGAGACCCAGTACTTC. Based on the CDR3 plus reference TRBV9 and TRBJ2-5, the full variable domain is DSGVTQTPKHLITATGQRVTLRCSPRSGDLSVYWYQQSLDQGLQFLIQYYNGEERAKGNILERFSAQQFPDLHSELNLSSLELGDSALYFCASSSGLAGGGETQYFGPGTRLLVL.

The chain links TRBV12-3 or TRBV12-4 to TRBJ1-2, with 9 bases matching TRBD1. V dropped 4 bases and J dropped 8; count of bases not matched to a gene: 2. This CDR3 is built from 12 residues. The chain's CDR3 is CASSWGTGGYTF. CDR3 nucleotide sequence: TGTGCCAGCAGTTGGGGGACAGGGGGCTACACCTTC.

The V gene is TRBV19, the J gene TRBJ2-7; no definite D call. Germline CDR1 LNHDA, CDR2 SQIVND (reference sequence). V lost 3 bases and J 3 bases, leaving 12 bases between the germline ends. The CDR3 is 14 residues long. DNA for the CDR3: TGTGCCAGTAGTATGGGCATCTCGCGCTACGAGCAGTACTTC. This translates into CASSMGISRYEQYF.

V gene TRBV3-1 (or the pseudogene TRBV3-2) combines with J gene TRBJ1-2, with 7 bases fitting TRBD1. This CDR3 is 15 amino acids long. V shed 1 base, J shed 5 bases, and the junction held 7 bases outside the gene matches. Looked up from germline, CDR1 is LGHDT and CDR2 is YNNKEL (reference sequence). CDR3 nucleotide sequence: TGTGCCAGCAGCCAAGTCCCCCGGACAGGATATGGCTACACCTTC. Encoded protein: CASSQVPRTGYGYTF.

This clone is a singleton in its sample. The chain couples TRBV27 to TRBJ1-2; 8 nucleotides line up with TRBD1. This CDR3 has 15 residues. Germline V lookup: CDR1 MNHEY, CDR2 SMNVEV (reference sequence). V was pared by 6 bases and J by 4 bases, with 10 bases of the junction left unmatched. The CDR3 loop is CASRLGTGDFYGYTF. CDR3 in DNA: TGTGCCAGCAGACTCGGGACAGGTGATTTCTATGGCTACACCTTC.

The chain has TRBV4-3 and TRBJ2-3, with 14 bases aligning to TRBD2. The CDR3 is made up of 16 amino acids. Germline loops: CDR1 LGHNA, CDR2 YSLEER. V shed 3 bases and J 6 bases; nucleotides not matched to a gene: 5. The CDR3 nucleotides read TGCGCCAGCAGCCATTTGACTAGCGGGGGGGCCGATACGCAGTATTTT. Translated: CASSHLTSGGADTQYF.

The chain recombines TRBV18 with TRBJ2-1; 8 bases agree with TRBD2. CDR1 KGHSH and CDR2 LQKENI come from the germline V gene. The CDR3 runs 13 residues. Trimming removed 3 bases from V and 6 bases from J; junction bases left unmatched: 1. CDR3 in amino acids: CASSPAGGNEQFF. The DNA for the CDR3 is TGTGCCAGCTCACCCGCGGGGGGCAATGAGCAGTTCTTC.

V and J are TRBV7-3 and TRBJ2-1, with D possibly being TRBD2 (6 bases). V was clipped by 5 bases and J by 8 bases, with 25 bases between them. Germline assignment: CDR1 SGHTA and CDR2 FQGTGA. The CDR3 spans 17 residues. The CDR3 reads CASSPFLRGTLMDEQFF. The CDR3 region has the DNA TGTGCCAGCAGCCCCTTTTTACGGGGGACCCTTATGGATGAGCAGTTCTTC.